This TCR beta chain was obtained from a study of cytomegalovirus exposure and HLA in healthy donors. Study-level points and caveats: Immune exposure data for these donors was limited to CMV serostatus. The authors listed approximately 150 TCR beta chains as cytomegalovirus-associated.

The CDR3 covers 20 residues. Unmatched junction bases numbered 10, after V lost 0 bases and J lost 4 bases. Looked up from germline, CDR1 is SGHTA and CDR2 is FQGNSA. As for the donors, each was a healthy bone marrow donor. Donors likely had unrecorded immune exposures despite being nominally healthy when sampled. Use of 60 Vbeta and 13 Jbeta primers characterized the PCR. Sequencing was performed with immunoSEQ multiplex PCR; in TCRdb, only in-frame clones are kept and a portion is missing. The profile covers more than 130,000 clones, with 73% appearing a single time and approximately 15% taken by the ten largest. A remark on this clone: What it binds is unknown.

The specimen was PBMCs. The chain uses TRBV7-2 and TRBJ2-6; 12 nucleotides agree with TRBD2. The sequence was collected from a human donor in good health. The CDR3 region is CASSLAKTSGSIRGANVLTF. In DNA, the CDR3 is TGTGCCAGCAGCTTAGCGAAGACTAGCGGGAGTATAAGAGGGGCCAACGTCCTGACTTTC.